This TCR beta chain derives from a study of shared clonotypes between healthy human individuals. On the study more broadly: Researchers assigned three CD4 naive, three CD4 memory, two CD8 naive and one CD8 memory plate to each donor.

The repertoire was sequenced with immunoSEQ multiplex PCR; TCRdb's copy has only in-frame clones and lacks some. Of millions of clones listed, roughly 91% are singletons. Study outcomes and limitations: Around 4.7% of naive CD4 clonotypes were shared across several donors. Non-shared clonotypes displayed generation probabilities falling below those of clonotypes present in all four donors. Among the subsets, naive ones generally showed larger estimated richness than memory ones.

Naive CD8 cells lacked CD45RO and underwent positive selection for CCR7, leaving out terminally differentiated effector memory CD45RA+ cells. About this clone itself: Its specificity is unknown.

Unmatched junction bases numbered 0, after V lost 5 bases and J lost 7 bases. In germline, CDR1 is SGHDT, CDR2 YYEEEE. CDR3 size: 11 residues. This chain uses TRBV5-6 with TRBJ2-1; 7 nucleotides match TRBD2. The TCR was taken from a man aged 18 to 35 in good health. Some clones in this sample may be carry-over from other donors' samples. The sequenced sample was naive CD8+ T cells from PBMCs. As DNA, the CDR3 is TGTGCCAGCAGGCGGGGGAATGAGCAGTTCTTC. Translated, it gives CASRRGNEQFF.